Listed below are T cell receptor beta chains from one sample, sequenced in a study of PD-L1 blockade in urothelial cancer. TCRdb keeps only in-frame clones here, not all; method: immunoSEQ multiplex PCR. The sample holds tens of thousands of clones, almost 85% seen once. Material: PBMCs, obtained around atezolizumab (anti-PD-L1) treatment. Receptor source: a man aged 65 to 79 with urothelial cancer. The CDR3 runs from the conserved cysteine through the conserved F or W. D genes are given only for firm matches. Size is stated for part of the rows, as once, few or many counts, or as a class when the clone is expanded.

TRBJ1-2	TRBD1	TRBV5-6	16	-	TGTGCCAGCAGCCCGGAGCAGCAGGGGGCCGGCTATGGCTACACCTTC	CASSPEQQGAGYGYTF
TRBJ1-1	TRBD1	TRBV19	14	few	TGTGCCAGTAGGTCGACAGGGATGAACACTGAAGCTTTCTTT	CASRSTGMNTEAFF
TRBJ1-4	-	TRBV25-1	10	-	TGTGCCAGCAGGGAGGGCGAACTGTTTTTT	CASREGELFF
TRBJ2-2	TRBD2	TRBV4-3	18	-	TGCGCCAGCAGCCAAGATCGACTAGCGGGGGGACAACCCGGGGAGCTGTTTTTT	CASSQDRLAGGQPGELFF
TRBJ2-7	-	TRBV2	8	-	TGTGCCAGCGGAGGGAACGACTTC	CASGGNDF
TRBJ2-3	TRBD1	TRBV4-1	14	-	TGCGCCAGCAGCTCCACAGGGGAAACAGATACGCAGTATTTT	CASSSTGETDTQYF
TRBJ1-5	TRBD1	TRBV7-9	14	-	TGTGCCAGCACCCAGGGGGAGGTCGGGCAGCCCCAGCATTTT	CASTQGEVGQPQHF
TRBJ2-7	-	TRBV21-1	15	-	TGTGCCAGCAGCAAAGGGGGCCTAGCGGGAGTCGAGCAGTACTTC	CASSKGGLAGVEQYF
TRBJ1-1	TRBD1	TRBV5-4	15	-	TGTGCCAGCAGCCGGCCCGGGACAGGGGCCACTGAAGCTTTCTTT	CASSRPGTGATEAFF
TRBJ2-1	-	TRBV11-2	13	few	TGTGCCAGCAGCTTAGAGCGGGGCAATGAGCAGTTCTTC	CASSLERGNEQFF
TRBJ2-1	TRBD2	TRBV2	15	-	TGTGCCAGCAGCCGGGGGGTTCTAGCGAAGAATGAGCAGTTCTTC	CASSRGVLAKNEQFF
TRBJ2-7	TRBD2	TRBV5-4	15	once	TGTGCCAGCAGCTTGGCCGCTAGCGGGGCCTACGAGCAGTACTTC	CASSLAASGAYEQYF
TRBJ2-7	-	TRBV7-2	13	-	TGTGCCAGCAGCTTGAGGACTCAGAACGAGCAGTACTTC	CASSLRTQNEQYF
TRBJ2-7	TRBD1	TRBV9	14	-	TGTGCCAGCAGCGCCGGGACAGGGGGCTACGAGCAGTACTTC	CASSAGTGGYEQYF
TRBJ1-2	-	TRBV6-5	14	once	TGTGCCAGCAGTTTCGGCAGGGTGGCCTATGGCTACACCTTC	CASSFGRVAYGYTF
TRBJ2-1	TRBD2	TRBV14	16	-	TGTGCCAGCAGCCAGGAGCGGGGGCGCTCCTACAATGAGCAGTTCTTC	CASSQERGRSYNEQFF
TRBJ2-1	TRBD2	TRBV5-1	15	-	TGCGCCAGCAGCTTCAATAGCGGGAACTACAATGAGCAGTTCTTC	CASSFNSGNYNEQFF
TRBJ2-2	TRBD2	TRBV5-1	15	-	TGCGCCAGCAGGTGGGGAGGGGCGAACACCGGGGAGCTGTTTTTT	CASRWGGANTGELFF
TRBJ2-3	TRBD2	TRBV7-6	15	-	TGTGCCAGCAGCTTAGCGGGCGGGAGGGCAGATACGCAGTATTTT	CASSLAGGRADTQYF
TRBJ2-3	TRBD2	TRBV28	18	-	TGTGCCAGCAGTTCCTGGGGACTAGCGGGAGGGCAGGCAGATACGCAGTATTTT	CASSSWGLAGGQADTQYF
TRBJ2-3	TRBD2	TRBV9	14	-	TGTGCCAGCAGCGTAGGCGGGGGTGAGGATACGCAGTATTTT	CASSVGGGEDTQYF
TRBJ2-6	-	TRBV10-1	17	-	TGCGCCAGCAGTGAGGGGGGACATTTCTACGGGGCCAACGTCCTGACTTTC	CASSEGGHFYGANVLTF
TRBJ2-1	TRBD2	TRBV28	15	-	TGTGCCAGCAGTTTGGGCGGGAGTAGGTACAATGAGCAGTTCTTC	CASSLGGSRYNEQFF
TRBJ2-7	TRBD2	TRBV7-8	14	-	TGTGCCAGCAGCTTAGGACTAGCGGCCCACGAGCAGTACTTC	CASSLGLAAHEQYF
TRBJ2-3	-	TRBV5-5	12	-	TGTGCCAGCAGCTTGGGGCTGGATACGCAGTATTTT	CASSLGLDTQYF
TRBJ2-3	-	TRBV20-1	10	-	TGCAGTGCAGGGGCCATCGGGCAGTATTTT	CSAGAIGQYF
TRBJ2-5	TRBD2	TRBV11-2	17	-	TGTGCCAGCAGTTCGGGGACTAGCGGGGTAGGGGCGGAGACCCAGTACTTC	CASSSGTSGVGAETQYF
TRBJ2-1	TRBD2	TRBV13	12	-	TGTGCCAGCAGCTTACGGGAGGGAGAGCAGTTCTTC	CASSLREGEQFF
TRBJ2-5	-	TRBV7-9	15	few	TGTGCCAGCAGCTTAGGCCAGGGAGGCCAAGAGACCCAGTACTTC	CASSLGQGGQETQYF
TRBJ1-2	-	TRBV5-6	17	-	TGTGCCAGCAGCCCGTCGCCCAGGGCGCCCACTAACGATGGCTACACCTTC	CASSPSPRAPTNDGYTF
TRBJ2-2	-	TRBV30	12	-	TGTGCCTGGAGCCCAGGGCCCGGGGAGCTGTTTTTT	CAWSPGPGELFF
TRBJ2-7	-	TRBV5-6	13	-	TGTGCCAGCAGCGACTCGGGTGGACAAGAGCAGTACTTC	CASSDSGGQEQYF